This T cell receptor (beta chain) was recovered during a study of blood T cell repertoires in COVID-19. Turning to the study itself: T cells, B-cell-depleted T cells, or PBMCs provided the cDNA or gDNA that served as material.

Assay used: immunoSEQ multiplex PCR; TCRdb lists only in-frame clones, some missing. The sample lists about 58,000 clones; 70% to 90% were seen once. The J segment lost 1 base and the V segment lost 4 bases, leaving 6 bases of the junction unmatched. This CDR3 has 15 amino acids. CDR1 is SGHRS and CDR2 is YFSETQ in the germline V gene. The receptor comes from a human donor with active COVID-19. The donor label of this sample is uncertain. The source material was peripheral blood. The chain uses TRBV5-1 and TRBJ2-5; 8 bases are shared with TRBD1. As DNA, the CDR3 is TGCGCCAGCAGCGGGACAGGCCGCACCCAAGAGACCCAGTACTTC. This encodes CASSGTGRTQETQYF.